The table lists the clone carrying this T cell receptor (beta chain) with many counts. Its target is unknown. This sample was included in a study of early T cells in non-severe SARS-CoV-2 infection. Study information: Bulk RNA taken from unsorted whole blood was sequenced, leaving chains unpaired. Whole-study findings and limits: The matching step, a VDJdb search, favored anti-spike CD8 responses and missed private and CD4 specificities.

One entry per CDR3 protein results from TCRdb running MiXCR on the 5' RACE reads. The sample gives about 46,000 distinct CDR3 sequences, roughly 9.4% of which show up once; approximately 5.3% is in the top ten. Trimming took off 3 bases at V and 3 bases at J, with 5 bases between the two ends. This CDR3 contains 12 residues. The sample consisted of whole blood, taken at baseline. The TCR was taken from an adult who was a healthcare worker with PCR-confirmed SARS-CoV-2 infection or an uninfected control (not recorded which). The chain combines TRBV12-3 or TRBV12-4 with TRBJ1-2, with D perhaps matching TRBD1 (5 bases). The CDR3 reads CASSFRDYGYTF. The CDR3 DNA reads as TGTGCCAGCAGTTTCAGGGACTATGGCTACACCTTC.